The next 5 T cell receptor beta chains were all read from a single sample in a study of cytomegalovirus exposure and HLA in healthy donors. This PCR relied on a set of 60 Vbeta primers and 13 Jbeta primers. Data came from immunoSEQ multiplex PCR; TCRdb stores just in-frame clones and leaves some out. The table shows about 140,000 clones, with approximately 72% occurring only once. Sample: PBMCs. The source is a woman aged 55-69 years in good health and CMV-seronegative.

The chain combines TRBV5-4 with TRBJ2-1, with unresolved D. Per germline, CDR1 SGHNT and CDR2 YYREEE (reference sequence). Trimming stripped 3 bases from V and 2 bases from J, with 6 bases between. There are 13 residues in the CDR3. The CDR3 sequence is CASSSKTYNEQFF. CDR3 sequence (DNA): TGTGCCAGCAGCTCAAAAACCTACAATGAGCAGTTCTTC.

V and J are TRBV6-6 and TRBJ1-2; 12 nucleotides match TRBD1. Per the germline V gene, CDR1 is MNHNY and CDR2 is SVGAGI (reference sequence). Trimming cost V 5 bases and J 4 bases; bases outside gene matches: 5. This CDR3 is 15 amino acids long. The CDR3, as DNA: TGTGCCAGCAGTGCCCGGGACAGGGGGCGCTATGGCTACACCTTC. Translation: CASSARDRGRYGYTF.

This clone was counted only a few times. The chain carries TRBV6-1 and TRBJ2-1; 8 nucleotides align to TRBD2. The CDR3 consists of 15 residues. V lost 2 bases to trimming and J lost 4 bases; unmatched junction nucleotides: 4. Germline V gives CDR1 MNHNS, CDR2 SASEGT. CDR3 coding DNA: TGTGCCAGCAGTGAAAGCGGGGGCCCGTACAATGAGCAGTTCTTC. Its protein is CASSESGGPYNEQFF.

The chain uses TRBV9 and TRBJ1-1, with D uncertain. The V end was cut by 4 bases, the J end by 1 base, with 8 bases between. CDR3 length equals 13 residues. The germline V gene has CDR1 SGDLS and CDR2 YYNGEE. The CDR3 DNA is TGTGCCAGCAGCTCCGGAGCGAACACTGAAGCTTTCTTT. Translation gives CASSSGANTEAFF. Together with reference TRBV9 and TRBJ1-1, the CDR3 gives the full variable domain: DSGVTQTPKHLITATGQRVTLRCSPRSGDLSVYWYQQSLDQGLQFLIQYYNGEERAKGNILERFSAQQFPDLHSELNLSSLELGDSALYFCASSSGANTEAFFGQGTRLTVV.

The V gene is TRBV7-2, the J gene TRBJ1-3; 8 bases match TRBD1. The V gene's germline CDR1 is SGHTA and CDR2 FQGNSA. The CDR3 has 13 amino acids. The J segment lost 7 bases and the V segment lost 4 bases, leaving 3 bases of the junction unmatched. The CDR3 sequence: CASSSDRVNTIYF. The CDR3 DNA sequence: TGTGCCAGCAGCTCGGACAGGGTGAACACCATATATTTT. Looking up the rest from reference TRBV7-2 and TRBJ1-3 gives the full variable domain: GAGVSQSPSNKVTEKGKDVELRCDPISGHTALYWYRQSLGQGLEFLIYFQGNSAPDKSGLPSDRFSAERTGGSVSTLTIQRTQQEDSAVYLCASSSDRVNTIYFGEGSWLTVV.